The subject of this entry is one T cell receptor beta chain. This sample was taken from a study of blood T cells in healthy people across ages. Per-sample yields of isolated PBMCs were at least 6.5 million. The second PCR ran roughly 7 to 12 cycles with a sample-barcoded 5' primer and J-beta primers. Each cDNA molecule was tagged by a template-switch adaptor that had 12 random nucleotides. A single record per CDR3 protein comes from TCRdb applying MiXCR to the 5' RACE reads. The sample lists about 1,400,000 distinct CDR3 sequences, around two fifths seen once, with 7.9% in the top ten. V was clipped by 1 base and J by 11 bases; unmatched bases: 10. Germline assignment: CDR1 MGHDK and CDR2 SYGVNS. The CDR3 length is 14 residues.

The receptor was isolated from a woman younger than 30 in good health. The chain employs TRBV25-1 and TRBJ1-1; 7 nucleotides line up with TRBD1. The sequenced material came from blood. CDR3 DNA: TGTGCCAGCAGTGAATTGGACAGGCCCGGAGAGGCTTTCTTT. Translated: CASSELDRPGEAFF.